This T cell receptor beta chain is from a study of blood T cell repertoires in COVID-19. The CDR3 runs to 16 residues. The junction had 8 bases not matched to a gene; V was cut back by 4 bases and J by 4 bases. The germline CDR1 and CDR2 sequences are SGHDT and YYEEEE. Per the original data handling: How many nucleated cells were present was estimated from reference gene primer amplification. Data came from immunoSEQ multiplex PCR; TCRdb stores just in-frame clones and leaves some out. Clone size and the V and J calls come from that table; the DNA yielded D and trimming. The sample holds around 82,000 clones, roughly 90% seen once.

The chain carries TRBV5-6 and TRBJ2-3, with 11 bases aligning to TRBD2. The sequenced sample consisted of peripheral blood. This TCR came from a human donor in a cohort sampled during active COVID-19. The CDR3 region has the DNA TGTGCCAGCAGCCTCCTGACTAGCGGGGCCGCAGATACGCAGTATTTT. Amino acids: CASSLLTSGAADTQYF.